The T cell receptor (beta chain) under discussion was sequenced for a study of cytomegalovirus exposure and HLA in healthy donors. Overall study context: Earlier, 150 million to 200 million T cells were analyzed, and more than 100 million unique TCR beta sequences were found among them.

60 Vbeta and 13 Jbeta primers were used in PCR. Assay: immunoSEQ multiplex PCR; the TCRdb copy retains only in-frame clones and omits some. The sample has fewer than 110,000 clones. Germline V CDR1 and CDR2: SQVTM, ANQGSEA. V lost 6 bases and J lost 2; bases outside the gene matches: 1. CDR3 length: 12 amino acids. The chain couples TRBV29-1 to TRBJ2-7, with TRBD1 identical over 10 bases. The sequence came from a man in his forties in good health and CMV-seronegative. The source material was PBMCs. CDR3 nucleotides: TGCAGCGTCGGACAGGGGGCCTACGAGCAGTACTTC. This encodes CSVGQGAYEQYF.